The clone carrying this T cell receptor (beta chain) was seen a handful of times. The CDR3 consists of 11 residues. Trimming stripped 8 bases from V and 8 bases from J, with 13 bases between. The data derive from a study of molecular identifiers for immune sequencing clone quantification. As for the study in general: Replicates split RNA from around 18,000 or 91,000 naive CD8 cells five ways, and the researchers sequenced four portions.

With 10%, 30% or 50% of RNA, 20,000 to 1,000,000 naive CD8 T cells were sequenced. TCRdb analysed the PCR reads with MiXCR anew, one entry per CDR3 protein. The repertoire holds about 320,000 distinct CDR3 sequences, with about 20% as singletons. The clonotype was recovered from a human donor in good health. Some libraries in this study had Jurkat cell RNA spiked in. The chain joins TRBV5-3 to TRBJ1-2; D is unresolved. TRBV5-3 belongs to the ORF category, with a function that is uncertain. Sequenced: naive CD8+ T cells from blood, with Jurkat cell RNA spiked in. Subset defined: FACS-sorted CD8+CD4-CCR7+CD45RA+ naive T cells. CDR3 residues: CASRTQGGYTF. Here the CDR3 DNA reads TGTGCCAGCAGGACGCAAGGAGGCTACACCTTC.